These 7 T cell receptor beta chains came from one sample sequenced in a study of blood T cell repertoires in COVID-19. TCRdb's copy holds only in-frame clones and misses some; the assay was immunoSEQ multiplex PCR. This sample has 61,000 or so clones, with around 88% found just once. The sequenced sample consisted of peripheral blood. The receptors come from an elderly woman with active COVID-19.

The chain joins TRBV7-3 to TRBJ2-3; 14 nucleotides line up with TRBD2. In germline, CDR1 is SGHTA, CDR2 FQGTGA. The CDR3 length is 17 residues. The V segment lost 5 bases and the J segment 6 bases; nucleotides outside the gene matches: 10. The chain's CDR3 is CASSPGLAGGVRDTQYF. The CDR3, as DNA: TGTGCCAGCAGCCCCGGACTAGCGGGGGGCGTCCGGGATACGCAGTATTTT.

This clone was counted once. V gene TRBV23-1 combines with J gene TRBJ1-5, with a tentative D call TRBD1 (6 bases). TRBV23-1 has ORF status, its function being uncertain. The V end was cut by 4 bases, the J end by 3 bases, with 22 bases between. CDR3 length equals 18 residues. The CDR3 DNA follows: TGCGCCAGCAGTCTACACGGACAGTCGGGCCCTCTCAATCAGCCCCAGCATTTT. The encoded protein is CASSLHGQSGPLNQPQHF.

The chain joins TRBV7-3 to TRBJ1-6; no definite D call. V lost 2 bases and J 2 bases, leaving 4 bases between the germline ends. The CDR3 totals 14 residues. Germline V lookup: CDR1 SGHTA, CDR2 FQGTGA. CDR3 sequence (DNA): TGTGCCAGCAGCTTATGGCCCTATAATTCACCCCTCCACTTT. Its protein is CASSLWPYNSPLHF.

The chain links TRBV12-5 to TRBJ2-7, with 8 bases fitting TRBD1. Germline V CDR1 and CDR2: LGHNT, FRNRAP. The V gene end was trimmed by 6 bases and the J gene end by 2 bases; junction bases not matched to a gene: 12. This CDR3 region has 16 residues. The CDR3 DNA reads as TGTGCTAGTGGCCTCTCTGACAGGGGAGTTACCTACGAGCAGTACTTC. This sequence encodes CASGLSDRGVTYEQYF.

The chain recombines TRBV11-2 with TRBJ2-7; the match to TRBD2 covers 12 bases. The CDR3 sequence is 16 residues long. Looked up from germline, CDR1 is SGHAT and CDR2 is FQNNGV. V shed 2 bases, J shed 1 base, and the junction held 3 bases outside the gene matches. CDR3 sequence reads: CASSLLAGGPSYEQYF. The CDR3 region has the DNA TGTGCCAGCAGCTTACTAGCGGGGGGGCCTTCCTACGAGCAGTACTTC. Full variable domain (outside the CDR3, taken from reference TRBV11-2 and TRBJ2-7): EAGVAQSPRYKIIEKRQSVAFWCNPISGHATLYWYQQILGQGPKLLIQFQNNGVVDDSQLPKDRFSAERLKGVDSTLKIQPAKLEDSAVYLCASSLLAGGPSYEQYFGPGTRLTVT.

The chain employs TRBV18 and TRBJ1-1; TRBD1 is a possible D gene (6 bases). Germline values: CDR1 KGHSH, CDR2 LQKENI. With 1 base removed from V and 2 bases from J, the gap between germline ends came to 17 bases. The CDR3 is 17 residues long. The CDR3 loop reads CASSPRGRGRENTEAFF. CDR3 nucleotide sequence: TGTGCCAGCTCACCACGGGGCAGGGGCCGGGAAAACACTGAAGCTTTCTTT.

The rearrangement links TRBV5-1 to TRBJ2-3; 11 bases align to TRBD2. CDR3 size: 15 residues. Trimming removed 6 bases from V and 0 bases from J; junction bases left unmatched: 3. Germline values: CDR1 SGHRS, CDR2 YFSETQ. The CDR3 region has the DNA TGCGCCAGCAAGACTAGCGGGGCTAGCACAGATACGCAGTATTTT. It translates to CASKTSGASTDTQYF. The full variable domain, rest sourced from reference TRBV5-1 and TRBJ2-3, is KAGVTQTPRYLIKTRGQQVTLSCSPISGHRSVSWYQQTPGQGLQFLFEYFSETQRNKGNFPGRFSGRQFSNSRSEMNVSTLELGDSALYLCASKTSGASTDTQYFGPGTRLTVL.